This TCR beta chain was recorded in a study of cytomegalovirus exposure and HLA in healthy donors. Study as a whole: HLA-typed donors contributed 80 million or so unique TCRs, which were held in an early data release. Overall study findings and caveats: An analysis done earlier found most TCR beta V segments productive about 87% or about 30% of the time. Most TCR sequences were rare, but some public TCRs occurred in many donors. A later analysis reportedly identified an Asian-associated ancestry cluster as carrying fewer N-insertions than the approximately 730-donor mean.

Note on this clone: Its specificity is not known.

The PCR contained 60 Vbeta and 13 Jbeta primers. Sequencing was performed with immunoSEQ multiplex PCR; in TCRdb, only in-frame clones are kept and a portion is missing. In the table there are over 65,000 clones, approximately 81% of which are singletons. With V trimmed by 2 bases and J by 6 bases, 3 bases remained unmatched. There are 14 residues in the CDR3. Germline-derived CDR1 and CDR2 are LNHDA and SQIVND (reference sequence). The rearrangement links TRBV19 to TRBJ1-4; 7 bases fit TRBD1. Sequencing was done on a sample of PBMCs. The sequence was collected from a woman in her twenties or thirties in good health and CMV-seropositive. The CDR3 reads CASSIQGGHEKLFF. The CDR3 bases are TGTGCCAGTAGTATACAGGGGGGCCATGAAAAACTGTTTTTT.